This T cell receptor beta chain was captured by sequencing in a study of blood T cell repertoires in COVID-19. Study information: COVID-19 samples collected from the United States, Italy and Spain covered acute and convalescent phases. Sample material is recorded as cDNA or gDNA derived from T cells, B-cell-depleted T cells, or PBMCs.

V was cut by 6 bases and J by 4 bases, with 19 bases left in between. CDR1 SGHTA and CDR2 FQGNSA come from the germline V gene. The length of the CDR3 is 16 residues. As handled by the study authors: Estimation of nucleated cell counts was performed using reference gene primer amplification. Here immunoSEQ multiplex PCR was the method, and the copy in TCRdb shows in-frame clones only, minus some. From that table come the V and J calls and clone size; the DNA was used to work out D and trimming. Of 60,000 to 85,000 clones listed, 80% were seen once; the top ten hold around 12%. The chain joins TRBV7-2 to TRBJ1-3; possible D gene TRBD1, 6 bases. The sequence was collected from a human donor in a cohort sampled during active COVID-19. The sample comprised peripheral blood. CDR3 region: CASSPEGGGLGNTIYF. CDR3 coding DNA: TGTGCCAGCAGTCCAGAGGGCGGGGGGCTCGGAAACACCATATATTTT.